Reported below is one TCR beta chain. In TCRdb, the RT-PCR reads were re-called with MiXCR into one record per CDR3 protein. The data hold hundreds of thousands of distinct CDR3 sequences, with over 12% observed a single time. Germline-derived CDR1 and CDR2 are GTSNPN and SVGIG (reference sequence). Trimming took off 5 bases at V and 4 bases at J, with 17 bases between the two ends. The CDR3 extends over 14 amino acids. V and J are TRBV30 and TRBJ2-5; tentative D call: TRBD2 (5 bases). This receptor was identified in a female donor in good health, serving as a healthy control. The source material was memory CD4+ T cells from blood. The CDR3 DNA is TGTGCCTGGGGTCGGGGAGCCAGCGCAGAGACCCAGTACTTC. It yields the protein CAWGRGASAETQYF.